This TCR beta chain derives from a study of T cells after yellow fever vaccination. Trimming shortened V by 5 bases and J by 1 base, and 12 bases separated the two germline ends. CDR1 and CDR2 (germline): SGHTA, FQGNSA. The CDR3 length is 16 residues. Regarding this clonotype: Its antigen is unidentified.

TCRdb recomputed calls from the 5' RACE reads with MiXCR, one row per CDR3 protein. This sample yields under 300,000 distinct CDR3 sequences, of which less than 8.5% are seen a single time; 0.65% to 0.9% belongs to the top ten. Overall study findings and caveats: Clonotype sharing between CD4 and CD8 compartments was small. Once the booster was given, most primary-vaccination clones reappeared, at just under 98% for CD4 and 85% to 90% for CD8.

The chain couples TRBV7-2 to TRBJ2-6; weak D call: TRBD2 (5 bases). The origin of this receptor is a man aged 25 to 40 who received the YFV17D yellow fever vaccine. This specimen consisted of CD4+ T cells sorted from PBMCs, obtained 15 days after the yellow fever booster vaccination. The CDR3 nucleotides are TGTGCCAGCAGCCATGCTACGGGGTCTGGGGCCAACGTCCTGACTTTC. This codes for CASSHATGSGANVLTF.